This entry describes one TCR beta chain. As originally analysed: It was from reference gene primer amplification that nucleated cell counts were estimated. The data were produced by immunoSEQ multiplex PCR, yet TCRdb's version contains in-frame clones alone and is incomplete. The V and J calls and the clone size are those of that table, but D and trimming were determined from the DNA. The data contain roughly 150,000 clones, 80% to 90% of them singletons. The data are from a study of blood T cell repertoires in COVID-19. Study as a whole: The study drew acute and convalescent COVID-19 samples from the United States, Italy and Spain. T cells, B-cell-depleted T cells, or PBMCs supplied cDNA or gDNA.

The CDR3 runs 16 residues. The V gene lost 5 bases and the J gene lost 2 bases, with 18 bases spanning the gap. Looked up from germline, CDR1 is LNHDA and CDR2 is SQIVND (reference sequence). The sequencing input was peripheral blood. The rearrangement links TRBV19 to TRBJ1-1, with a tentative D call TRBD1 (5 bases). This TCR was recovered from a middle-aged woman with acute or convalescent COVID-19. CDR3 coding DNA: TGTGCCAGTAGTGTGACTGCCTACAGGTTCAACACTGAAGCTTTCTTT. Protein product: CASSVTAYRFNTEAFF.